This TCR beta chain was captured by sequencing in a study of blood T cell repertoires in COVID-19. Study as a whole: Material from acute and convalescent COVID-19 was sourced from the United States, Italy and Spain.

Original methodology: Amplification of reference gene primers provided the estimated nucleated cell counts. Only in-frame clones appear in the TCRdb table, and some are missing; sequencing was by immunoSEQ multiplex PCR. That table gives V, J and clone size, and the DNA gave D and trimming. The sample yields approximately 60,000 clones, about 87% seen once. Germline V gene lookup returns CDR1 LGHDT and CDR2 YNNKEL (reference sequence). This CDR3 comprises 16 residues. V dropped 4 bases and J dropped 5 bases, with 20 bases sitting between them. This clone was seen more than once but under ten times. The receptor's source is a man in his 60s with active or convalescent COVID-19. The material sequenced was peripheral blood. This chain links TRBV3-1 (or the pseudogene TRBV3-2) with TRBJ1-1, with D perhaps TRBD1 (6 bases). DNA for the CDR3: TGTGCCAGCAGCCGAGGGGCCACAGGGTGGAGGACTGAAGCTTTCTTT. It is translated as CASSRGATGWRTEAFF.